These 30 T cell receptor beta chains were sequenced from one sample in a study of blood T cells in healthy people across ages. Using a J-beta primer mix together with a sample-barcoded 5' primer, a second PCR was run for about 7 to 12 cycles. One entry per CDR3 protein results from TCRdb running MiXCR on the 5' RACE reads. The sample carries 1,500,000 or so distinct CDR3 sequences, approximately 39% recorded once. Sequencing used blood. The receptors shown here come from a woman younger than 30 in good health.

CDR3 amino acids: CASSQGLAGVTGLFF. The CDR3 DNA reads TGTGCCAGCAGCCAAGGACTAGCGGGAGTGACGGGACTGTTCTTC. This sequence joins TRBV4-2 and TRBJ2-1; 12 bases agree with TRBD2. This CDR3 is 15 amino acids long. Germline CDR1 and CDR2: LGHNA and YNFKEQ. Trimming at V came to 1 base and at J to 15 bases, leaving 10 bases not matched to a gene.

Remarks on this clonotype: At one boundary the junction diverges from the germline segment, which might be a read error. V gene TRBV7-9 combines with J gene TRBJ2-7; TRBD1 matches at 9 bases. Germline V gene lookup returns CDR1 SEHNR and CDR2 FQNEAQ (reference sequence). The CDR3 has 14 amino acids. The CDR3 region has the DNA TGTGCCAGCGGCTTCGTGGGACAGGGATACGAGCAGTACTTC. Residues: CASGFVGQGYEQYF.

This clonotype was recorded only once. The chain couples TRBV20-1 to TRBJ2-1; maybe TRBD2 (6 bases). CDR1 is DFQATT, CDR2 SNEGSKA, per germline (reference sequence). The V end lost 5 bases, the J end lost 3 bases, and 17 bases lay between the germline ends. The CDR3 runs to 15 residues. Here the CDR3 reads CSAGRGRVHYNEQFF. The CDR3 DNA follows: TGCAGTGCTGGGCGGGGCAGGGTCCACTACAATGAGCAGTTCTTC.

A few counts support this clonotype. This sequence joins TRBV12-3 or TRBV12-4 and TRBJ2-6; D is ambiguous. The V end was cut by 6 bases, the J end by 4 bases, with 25 bases between. This CDR3 has 19 residues. Written as DNA, the CDR3 is TGTGCCAGCAGCCGTTACCCCCTCTCCCACGAGCCCGGGGCCAACGTCCTGACTTTC. As protein: CASSRYPLSHEPGANVLTF.

This clonotype has just a few counts. The chain combines TRBV3-1 with TRBJ2-3; D is possibly TRBD2 (5 bases). Germline V gene data show CDR1 as LGHDT and CDR2 as YNNKEL (reference sequence). V lost 3 bases to trimming and J lost 1 base, with 14 bases between them. The CDR3 runs to 16 residues. The CDR3 loop reads CASSHWTAGGTDTQYF. In nucleotides, the CDR3 is TGTGCCAGCAGCCACTGGACTGCCGGGGGCACAGATACGCAGTATTTT.

This clonotype was seen a handful of times. V usage is TRBV12-3 or TRBV12-4 and J usage is TRBJ2-7; D might be TRBD1 (5 bases). The V gene lost 7 bases and the J gene lost 0 bases, with 10 bases spanning the gap. The CDR3 extends over 13 amino acids. CDR3 DNA: TGTGCCAGCACCAGGGTAGGCTCCTACGAGCAGTACTTC. It translates to CASTRVGSYEQYF.

As for this clonotype: The conserved closing phenylalanine or tryptophan is absent in this CDR3, likely reflecting a read error. CDR3 residues: CASSLGRDRHNEQFS. DNA for the CDR3: TGTGCCAGCAGCTTAGGCCGGGACAGACACAATGAGCAGTTCTCC. This chain uses TRBV7-6 with TRBJ2-1; 7 positions agree with TRBD1. J lost 5 bases, V lost 1 base, and 5 bases had no gene match. The CDR3 is 15 amino acids. Germline CDR1 is SGHVS and CDR2 is FNYEAQ.

This clonotype showed up just a few times. The chain joins TRBV27 to TRBJ2-1; either TRBD1 or TRBD2 may supply D (5 bases each). V dropped 6 bases and J dropped 8 bases, with 20 bases sitting between them. Germline CDR1 reads MNHEY; CDR2 reads SMNVEV (reference sequence). The CDR3 spans 15 residues. Here the CDR3 reads CASRLRGEGKHEQFF. CDR3 sequence (DNA): TGTGCCAGCAGGCTTAGGGGCGAGGGTAAACATGAGCAGTTCTTC.

This chain joins TRBV20-1 and TRBJ2-7; 11 positions agree with TRBD1. This CDR3 has 17 amino acids. Germline-derived CDR1 and CDR2 are DFQATT and SNEGSKA (reference sequence). V lost 5 bases to trimming and J lost 6 bases; unmatched junction nucleotides: 18. In DNA form, the CDR3 reads TGCAGTGCTGAAGGGGAGGACAGGGGGCGTTATTCGGCCGAGCAGTACTTC. This translates into CSAEGEDRGRYSAEQYF.

This clonotype was seen only once. J is TRBJ2-3 and V is TRBV5-1; D not certain. With 0 bases removed from V and 1 base from J, the gap between germline ends came to 9 bases. The CDR3 loop spans 15 amino acids. Looked up from germline, CDR1 is SGHRS and CDR2 is YFSETQ. The CDR3 reads CASSLGAVGTDTQYF. The CDR3 nucleotides are TGCGCCAGCAGCTTGGGTGCAGTCGGCACAGATACGCAGTATTTT.

The chain uses TRBV4-1 and TRBJ1-2; the D gene is possibly TRBD1 (6 bases). The V and J ends lost 6 bases and 5 bases respectively, with 16 bases between them. Per the germline V gene, CDR1 is MGHRA and CDR2 is YSYEKL. The CDR3 spans 14 residues. CDR3 loop: CASRGTGFGYGYTF. The CDR3 nucleotides are TGCGCCAGCAGAGGAACAGGGTTCGGGTATGGCTACACCTTC.

This clonotype was detected a few times. The chain recombines TRBV7-9 with TRBJ1-2; TRBD1 matches at 9 bases. The junction had 9 bases not matched to a gene; V was cut back by 5 bases and J by 5 bases. This CDR3 contains 15 residues. The germline V gene has CDR1 SEHNR and CDR2 FQNEAQ (reference sequence). This chain's CDR3 is CASSTWDREVYGYTF. The CDR3 DNA follows: TGTGCCAGCAGCACCTGGGACAGGGAAGTGTATGGCTACACCTTC.

The V call is TRBV20-1, the J call TRBJ2-2; D is perhaps TRBD1 or TRBD2 (6 bases each). V was cut by 6 bases and J by 5 bases, with 10 bases left in between. The CDR3 covers 12 residues. Germline CDR1 reads DFQATT; CDR2 reads SNEGSKA (reference sequence). The CDR3 reads CSARGGTGELFF. DNA for the CDR3: TGCAGTGCACGAGGGGGGACCGGGGAGCTGTTTTTT.

This clonotype occurred a few times. The V gene is TRBV29-1, the J gene TRBJ1-2; the D is unclear. There are 13 residues in the CDR3. Germline V gene lookup returns CDR1 SQVTM and CDR2 ANQGSEA. V was trimmed by 7 bases and J by 6 bases, leaving 18 bases between them. The CDR3 sequence: CSGRTLTDNGYTF. CDR3 in DNA: TGCAGCGGTCGGACCCTGACGGATAATGGCTACACCTTC.

The chain joins TRBV28 to TRBJ2-3; 10 nucleotides match TRBD2. V shed 8 bases and J 2 bases; nucleotides not matched to a gene: 4. The CDR3 totals 14 residues. Looked up from germline, CDR1 is MDHEN and CDR2 is SYDVKM. Here the CDR3 reads CASVSGGVTDTQYF. The CDR3 DNA reads TGTGCCAGCGTGAGCGGGGGGGTCACAGATACGCAGTATTTT.

V gene TRBV5-1 combines with J gene TRBJ2-7, with 9 nucleotides matching TRBD2. This CDR3 has 14 amino acids. Germline-derived CDR1 and CDR2 are SGHRS and YFSETQ. V shed 0 bases, J shed 5 bases, and the junction held 3 bases outside the gene matches. CDR3 DNA sequence: TGCGCCAGCAGCTTGGGACTAGCGGCCGACGAGCAGTACTTC. Amino acids: CASSLGLAADEQYF.

This clonotype occurred once. One junction end disagrees with the germline gene, perhaps due to a read error. The V gene is TRBV6-2 or TRBV6-3, the J gene TRBJ1-6, with a tentative D call TRBD1 (6 bases). Germline loops: CDR1 MNHEY, CDR2 SVGEGT. This CDR3 region has 13 residues. CDR3 bases: TGTGTCAGCAGTTTACAGGGAAATTCACCCCTCCACTTT. Translating it yields CVSSLQGNSPLHF.

This sequence joins TRBV7-6 and TRBJ1-1; D call uncertain. The CDR3 totals 15 residues. Germline CDR1 is SGHVS and CDR2 is FNYEAQ. Trimming left V 5 bases short and J 0 bases short, with 13 bases between. CDR3 DNA sequence: TGTGCCAGCAGCGCCTCCCAGAACATGAACACTGAAGCTTTCTTT. Protein sequence: CASSASQNMNTEAFF.

The V gene is TRBV14, the J gene TRBJ2-7, with 7 nucleotides matching TRBD1. Germline-derived CDR1 and CDR2 are SGHDN and FVKESK. V lost 3 bases, J lost 2 bases, and 7 bases stayed unmatched. This CDR3 has 15 residues. CDR3: CASSHRTGWPYEQYF. The DNA for the CDR3 is TGTGCCAGCAGCCACCGGACAGGTTGGCCCTACGAGCAGTACTTC. Full variable domain (rest looked up from reference TRBV14 and TRBJ2-7): EAGVTQFPSHSVIEKGQTVTLRCDPISGHDNLYWYRRVMGKEIKFLLHFVKESKQDESGMPNNRFLAERTGGTYSTLKVQPAELEDSGVYFCASSHRTGWPYEQYFGPGTRLTVT.

The sample holds a few counts of this clonotype. The chain joins TRBV6-5 to TRBJ2-3, with D unresolved. Germline V lookup: CDR1 MNHEY, CDR2 SVGAGI. The CDR3 loop spans 13 amino acids. V lost 5 bases and J lost 5, with 11 bases in between. The CDR3 region is CASSRQIRDTQYF. In DNA, the CDR3 is TGTGCCAGCAGTCGACAAATTCGAGATACGCAGTATTTT.

This sequence joins TRBV25-1 and TRBJ2-1; the match to TRBD2 covers 7 bases. Germline trimming cut 4 bases from V and 6 bases from J; bases unmatched to any gene: 6. The CDR3 has 14 amino acids. CDR1 is MGHDK and CDR2 is SYGVNS in the germline V gene. This CDR3 reads CASSGSGAINEQFF. The DNA of the CDR3 is TGTGCCAGCAGTGGGAGCGGGGCCATCAATGAGCAGTTCTTC.

The rearrangement joins TRBV6-2 or TRBV6-3 to TRBJ2-7, with 11 bases fitting TRBD1. With V trimmed by 6 bases and J by 3 bases, 7 bases remained unmatched. This CDR3 comprises 15 residues. Germline CDR1 reads MNHEY; CDR2 reads SVGEGT. The CDR3: CASSPLGQGVYEQYF. The CDR3 nucleotides read TGTGCCAGCAGCCCGCTGGGACAGGGGGTCTACGAGCAGTACTTC.

This clonotype was seen more than once but under ten times. The chain combines TRBV4-1 with TRBJ1-2; D gene ambiguous. The CDR3 extends over 13 amino acids. V was cut by 0 bases and J by 7 bases, with 9 bases left in between. The germline CDR1 and CDR2 sequences are MGHRA and YSYEKL. The CDR3 region has the DNA TGCGCCAGCAGCCAAGACGGGAGCTCTGGCTACACCTTC. Its protein is CASSQDGSSGYTF.

The chain employs TRBV7-9 and TRBJ1-5, with D possibly TRBD1 on 5 matching bases. The CDR3 contains 16 residues. From germline, CDR1 is SEHNR and CDR2 FQNEAQ (reference sequence). V was trimmed by 4 bases and J by 6 bases, leaving 19 bases between them. The CDR3: CASSSGLFQGIQPQHF. The CDR3 nucleotides read TGTGCCAGCAGCTCCGGCCTCTTTCAGGGTATTCAGCCCCAGCATTTT.

This clonotype was found a few times. The chain joins TRBV29-1 to TRBJ1-1; D is perhaps TRBD1 (6 bases). Germline CDR1 is SQVTM and CDR2 is ANQGSEA. This CDR3 comprises 16 residues. Trimming shortened V by 0 bases and J by 1 base, and 15 bases separated the two germline ends. CDR3 nucleotides: TGCAGCGTTGAAGAGTTTGGGGGAGGGGGGAACACTGAAGCTTTCTTT. Its translation is CSVEEFGGGGNTEAFF.

The chain uses TRBV14 and TRBJ1-1, with D tentatively TRBD1 (5 bases). Germline loops: CDR1 SGHDN, CDR2 FVKESK. This CDR3 comprises 12 residues. The V gene lost 2 bases and the J gene lost 10 bases, with 11 bases spanning the gap. The CDR3 is CASSQHEGRAFF. The DNA of the CDR3 is TGTGCCAGCAGCCAACATGAGGGGCGAGCTTTCTTT.

This clonotype was detected a few times. The chain uses TRBV28 and TRBJ1-2; the D is unclear. V shed 5 bases and J shed 0 bases, with 10 bases lying between them. Germline V gene sequence: CDR1 MDHEN, CDR2 SYDVKM. CDR3 length: 14 amino acids. Written as DNA, the CDR3 is TGTGCCAGCAGTGCCTTAGGACCTAACTATGGCTACACCTTC. Residues: CASSALGPNYGYTF.

The chain is built from TRBV9 and TRBJ2-7, with D possibly matching TRBD2 (5 bases). The V end was cut by 3 bases, the J end by 3 bases, with 16 bases between. The CDR3 spans 15 residues. Germline V lookup: CDR1 SGDLS, CDR2 YYNGEE. The DNA for the CDR3 is TGTGCCAGCAGCGAAAGCGGAGTAGCTTTCTACGAGCAGTACTTC. Translating it yields CASSESGVAFYEQYF.

The V gene is TRBV7-9, the J gene TRBJ1-6, with 7 bases matching TRBD1. V gave up 0 bases and J gave up 7 bases; unmatched junction bases: 3. Germline V lookup: CDR1 SEHNR, CDR2 FQNEAQ (reference sequence). The CDR3 runs 15 residues. CDR3 residues: CASSLAGQTNSPLHF. In nucleotides, the CDR3 is TGTGCCAGCAGCTTAGCGGGACAGACAAATTCACCCCTCCACTTT.

This clonotype was detected once. V gene TRBV7-8 combines with J gene TRBJ2-3, with D unresolved. Between the trimmed V and J ends, which lost 5 bases and 5 bases, there was a span of 17 bases. CDR3 length: 15 amino acids. Germline loops: CDR1 SGHVS, CDR2 FQNEAQ. CDR3: CASSPRFVIGDTQYF. The DNA of the CDR3 is TGTGCCAGCAGCCCGCGCTTCGTGATAGGAGATACGCAGTATTTT.